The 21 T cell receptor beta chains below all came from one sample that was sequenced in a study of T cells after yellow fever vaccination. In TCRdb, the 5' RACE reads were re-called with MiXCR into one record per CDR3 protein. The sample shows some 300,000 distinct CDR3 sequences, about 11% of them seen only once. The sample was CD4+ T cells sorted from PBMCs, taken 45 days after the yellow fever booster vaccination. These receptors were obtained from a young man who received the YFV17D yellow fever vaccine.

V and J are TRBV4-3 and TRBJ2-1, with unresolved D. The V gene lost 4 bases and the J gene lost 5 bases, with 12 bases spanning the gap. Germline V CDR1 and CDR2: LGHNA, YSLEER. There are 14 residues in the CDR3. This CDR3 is CASSPTFGDNEQFF. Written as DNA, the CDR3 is TGCGCCAGCAGCCCCACTTTTGGGGACAATGAGCAGTTCTTC.

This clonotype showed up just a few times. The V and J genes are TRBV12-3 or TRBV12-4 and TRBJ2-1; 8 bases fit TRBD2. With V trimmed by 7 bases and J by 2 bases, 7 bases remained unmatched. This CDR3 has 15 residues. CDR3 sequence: CASTPLAAPYNEQFF. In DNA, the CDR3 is TGTGCCAGCACTCCACTAGCGGCGCCCTACAATGAGCAGTTCTTC.

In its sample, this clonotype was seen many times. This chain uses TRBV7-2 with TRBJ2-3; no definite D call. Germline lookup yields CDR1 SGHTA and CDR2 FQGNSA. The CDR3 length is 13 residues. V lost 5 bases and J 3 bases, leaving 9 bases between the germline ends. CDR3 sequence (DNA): TGTGCCAGCAGCCTCGTTCGAACAGATACGCAGTATTTT. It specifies CASSLVRTDTQYF. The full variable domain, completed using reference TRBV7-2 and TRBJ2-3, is GAGVSQSPSNKVTEKGKDVELRCDPISGHTALYWYRQSLGQGLEFLIYFQGNSAPDKSGLPSDRFSAERTGGSVSTLTIQRTQQEDSAVYLCASSLVRTDTQYFGPGTRLTVL.

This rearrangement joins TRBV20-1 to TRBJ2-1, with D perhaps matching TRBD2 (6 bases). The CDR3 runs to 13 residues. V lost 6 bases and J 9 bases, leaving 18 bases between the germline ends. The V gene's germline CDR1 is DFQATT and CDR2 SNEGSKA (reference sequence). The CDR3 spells CSARGYGGFEQFF. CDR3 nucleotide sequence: TGCAGTGCCCGAGGGTATGGGGGGTTTGAGCAGTTCTTC.

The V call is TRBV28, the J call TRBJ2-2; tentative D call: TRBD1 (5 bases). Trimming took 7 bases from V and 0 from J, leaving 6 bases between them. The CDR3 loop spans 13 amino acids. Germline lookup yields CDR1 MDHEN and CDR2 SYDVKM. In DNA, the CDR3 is TGTGCCAGCAAACAGGCGAACACCGGGGAGCTGTTTTTT. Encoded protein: CASKQANTGELFF.

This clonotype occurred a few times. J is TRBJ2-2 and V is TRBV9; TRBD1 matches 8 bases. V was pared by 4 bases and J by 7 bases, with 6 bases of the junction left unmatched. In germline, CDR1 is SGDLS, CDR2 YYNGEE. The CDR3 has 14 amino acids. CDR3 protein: CASSSWTGIGELFF. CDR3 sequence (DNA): TGTGCCAGCAGCTCCTGGACAGGGATCGGGGAGCTGTTTTTT. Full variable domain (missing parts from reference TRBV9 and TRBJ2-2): DSGVTQTPKHLITATGQRVTLRCSPRSGDLSVYWYQQSLDQGLQFLIQYYNGEERAKGNILERFSAQQFPDLHSELNLSSLELGDSALYFCASSSWTGIGELFFGEGSRLTVL.

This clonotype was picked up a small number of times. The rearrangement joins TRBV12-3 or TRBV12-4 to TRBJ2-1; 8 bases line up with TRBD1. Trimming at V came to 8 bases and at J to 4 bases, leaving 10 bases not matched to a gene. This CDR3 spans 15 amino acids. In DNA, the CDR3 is TGTGCCAGCTCTCTACGGGACAGGAATTACAATGAGCAGTTCTTC. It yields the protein CASSLRDRNYNEQFF.

CDR3 coding DNA: TGTGCCAGCGGTCGATACAATGAGCAGTTCTTC. Translated, it gives CASGRYNEQFF. The V call is TRBV2, the J call TRBJ2-1; D gene unclear. The CDR3 loop spans 11 amino acids. Germline CDR1 and CDR2: SNHLY and FYNNEI. The germline V and J ends were trimmed by 8 bases and 4 bases, with 6 bases remaining between them.

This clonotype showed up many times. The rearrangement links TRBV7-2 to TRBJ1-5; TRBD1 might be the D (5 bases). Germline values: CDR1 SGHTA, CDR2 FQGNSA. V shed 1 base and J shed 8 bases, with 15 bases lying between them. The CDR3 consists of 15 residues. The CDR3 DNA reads TGTGCCAGCAGCTTAGGGCAGGGAAAGATGGAGCCCCAGCATTTT. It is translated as CASSLGQGKMEPQHF.

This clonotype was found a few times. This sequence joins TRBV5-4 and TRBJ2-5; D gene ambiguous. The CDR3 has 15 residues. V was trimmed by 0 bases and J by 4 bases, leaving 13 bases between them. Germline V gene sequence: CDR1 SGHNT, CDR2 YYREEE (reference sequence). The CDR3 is CASSLGSGMGETQYF. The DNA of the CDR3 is TGTGCCAGCAGCTTGGGGTCTGGGATGGGAGAGACCCAGTACTTC.

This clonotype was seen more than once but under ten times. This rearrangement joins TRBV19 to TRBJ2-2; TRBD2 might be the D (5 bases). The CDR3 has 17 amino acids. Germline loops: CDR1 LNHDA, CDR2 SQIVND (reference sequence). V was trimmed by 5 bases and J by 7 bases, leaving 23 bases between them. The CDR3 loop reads CASSRPETGSWDGELFF. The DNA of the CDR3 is TGTGCCAGTAGTCGTCCCGAAACGGGGAGTTGGGACGGGGAGCTGTTTTTT.

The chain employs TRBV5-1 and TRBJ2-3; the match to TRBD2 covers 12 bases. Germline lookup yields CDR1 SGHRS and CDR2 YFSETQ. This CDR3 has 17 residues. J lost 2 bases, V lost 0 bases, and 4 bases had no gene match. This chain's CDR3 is CASSLERLAGDTDTQYF. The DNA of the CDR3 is TGCGCCAGCAGCTTGGAACGACTAGCGGGGGACACAGATACGCAGTATTTT. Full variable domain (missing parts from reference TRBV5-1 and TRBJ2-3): KAGVTQTPRYLIKTRGQQVTLSCSPISGHRSVSWYQQTPGQGLQFLFEYFSETQRNKGNFPGRFSGRQFSNSRSEMNVSTLELGDSALYLCASSLERLAGDTDTQYFGPGTRLTVL.

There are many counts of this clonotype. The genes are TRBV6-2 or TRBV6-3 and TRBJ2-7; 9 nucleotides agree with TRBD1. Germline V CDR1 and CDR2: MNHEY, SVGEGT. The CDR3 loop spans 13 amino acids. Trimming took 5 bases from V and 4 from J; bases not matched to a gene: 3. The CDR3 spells CASSPDRGYEQYV. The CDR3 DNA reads TGTGCCAGCAGTCCGGACAGGGGATACGAGCAGTACGTC.

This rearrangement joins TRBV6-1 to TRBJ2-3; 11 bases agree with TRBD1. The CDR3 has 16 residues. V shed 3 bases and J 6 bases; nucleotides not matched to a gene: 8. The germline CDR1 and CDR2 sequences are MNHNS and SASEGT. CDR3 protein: CASSDRDRGDVDTQYF. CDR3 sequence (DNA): TGTGCCAGCAGTGACCGGGACAGGGGGGACGTGGATACGCAGTATTTT.

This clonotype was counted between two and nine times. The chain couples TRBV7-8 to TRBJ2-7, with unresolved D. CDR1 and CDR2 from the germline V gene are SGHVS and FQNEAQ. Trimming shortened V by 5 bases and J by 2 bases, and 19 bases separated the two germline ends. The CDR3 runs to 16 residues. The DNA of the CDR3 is TGTGCCAGCAGCCCCATCCCGGCCTCTGGGACCTACGAGCAGTACTTC. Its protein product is CASSPIPASGTYEQYF.

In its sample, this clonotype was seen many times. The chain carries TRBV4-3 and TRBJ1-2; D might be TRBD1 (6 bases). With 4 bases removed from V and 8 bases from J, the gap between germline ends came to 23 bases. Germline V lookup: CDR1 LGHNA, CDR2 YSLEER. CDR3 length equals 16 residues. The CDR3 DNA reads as TGCGCCAGCAGCCCAAGAGGAAGGGGACAATTGTTGGGCTACACCTTC. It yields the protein CASSPRGRGQLLGYTF.

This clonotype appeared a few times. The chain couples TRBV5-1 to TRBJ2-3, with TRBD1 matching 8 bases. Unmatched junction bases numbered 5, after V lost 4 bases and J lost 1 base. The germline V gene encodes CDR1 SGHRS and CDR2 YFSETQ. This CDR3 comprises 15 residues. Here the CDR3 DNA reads TGCGCCAGCAGCGCCTCGGGACAGGGCACAGATACGCAGTATTTT. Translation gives CASSASGQGTDTQYF.

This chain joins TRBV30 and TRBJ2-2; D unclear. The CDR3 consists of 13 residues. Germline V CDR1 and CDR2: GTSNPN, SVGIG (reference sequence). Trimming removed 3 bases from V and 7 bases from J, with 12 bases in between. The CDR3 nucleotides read TGTGCCTGGAGGGCAAACTTAGTCGGGGAGCTGTTTTTT. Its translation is CAWRANLVGELFF.

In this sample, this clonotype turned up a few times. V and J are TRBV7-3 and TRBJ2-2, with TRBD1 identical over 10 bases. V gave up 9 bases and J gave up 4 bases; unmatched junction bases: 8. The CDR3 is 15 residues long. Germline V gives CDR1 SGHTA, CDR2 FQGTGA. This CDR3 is CASGSGQGLTGELFF. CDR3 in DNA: TGTGCCAGTGGCTCGGGACAGGGGCTCACCGGGGAGCTGTTTTTT.

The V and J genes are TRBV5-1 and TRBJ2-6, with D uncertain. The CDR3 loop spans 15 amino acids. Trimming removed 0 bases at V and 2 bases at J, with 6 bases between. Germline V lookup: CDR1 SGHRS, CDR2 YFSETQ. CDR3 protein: CASSLGTAGANVLTF. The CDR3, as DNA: TGCGCCAGCAGCTTGGGAACGGCTGGGGCCAACGTCCTGACTTTC.

CDR3 in amino acids: CASSLDQQQYF. As DNA, the CDR3 is TGTGCCAGCAGCTTAGACCAGCAGCAGTATTTT. The genes are TRBV7-9 and TRBJ2-3; the D is unclear. The length of the CDR3 is 11 residues. Germline values: CDR1 SEHNR, CDR2 FQNEAQ (reference sequence). The germline V and J ends were trimmed by 1 base and 11 bases, with 7 bases remaining between them.